This T cell receptor beta chain was profiled in a study of blood T cell repertoires in COVID-19. For the study at large: Sources were T cells, B-cell-depleted T cells, or PBMCs; the material itself was cDNA or gDNA.

The age range of participants was about 18 to 100 years, with residence in about 25 US areas. Self-reported history from a screening survey and questionnaire set each donor's cohort. In Cohort 3, a recovered donor had either two negative PCRs, clearance, or symptom resolution. After removal of 7 bases from V and 6 bases from J, the junction contained 8 bases not matched to a gene. This CDR3 has 15 amino acids. Germline V gene data show CDR1 as SNHLY and CDR2 as FYNNEI. The repertoire was sequenced with immunoSEQ multiplex PCR; TCRdb's copy has only in-frame clones and lacks some. The data hold 180,000 or so clones, with more than 65% observed a single time.

The receptor was derived from a man aged 45 to 65 who had recovered from COVID-19. The material sequenced was PBMCs or T cells enriched from blood (not recorded which). The rearrangement joins TRBV2 to TRBJ2-3, with TRBD1 matching 12 bases. CDR3 amino acids: CASTGTGGGSDTQYF. The CDR3 nucleotides are TGTGCCAGCACAGGGACAGGGGGCGGGAGTGATACGCAGTATTTT.